The present T cell receptor beta chain was sequenced within a study of T cell clones after liver transplantation. Some clones are missing from TCRdb's copy, which holds only in-frame ones; the method was immunoSEQ multiplex PCR. Among about 80,000 clones listed, nearly 85% were seen once. With 6 bases clipped from V and 2 bases from J, the junction kept 0 bases outside the gene matches. This CDR3 region has 13 residues. CDR1 is MNHNS, CDR2 SASEGT, per germline. The sequence derives from a human patient who received a liver transplant. Some T cells could come from the graft donor. The gene calls are TRBV6-1 and TRBJ1-1; 10 positions match TRBD1. Material: CD4+ T cells from blood, obtained 45 to 46 months after liver transplant. This CDR3 is CASRTGGNTEAFF. The DNA of the CDR3 is TGTGCCAGCAGGACAGGGGGCAACACTGAAGCTTTCTTT.